Below are 8 T cell receptor beta chains sequenced from a single sample in a study of beta chain features in type 1 diabetes. Sequenced material consisted of expressed TCRB transcripts (all of the isolated RNA was reverse transcribed). Repertoires were generated with immunoSEQ multiplex PCR, while TCRdb's copy carries only in-frame clones and drops some. Altogether 300,000 to 350,000 clones are present, roughly 8.8% being singletons, with the ten largest covering approximately 1%. Study-wide findings and caveats: Moderately but significantly shorter TCRB CDR3s were found in Type 1 diabetes patients in all four CD4+ subsets.

Their cognate antigens are unknown. The sequenced sample consisted of central memory CD4+ T cells from blood. The receptors were sampled from a man aged 30 to 45 with type 1 diabetes.

In this sample, this clone turned up a few times. V usage is TRBV10-3 and J usage is TRBJ1-2; D ambiguous. V gave up 2 bases and J gave up 2 bases, with 6 bases separating them. Looked up from germline, CDR1 is ENHRY and CDR2 is SYGVKD. The CDR3 covers 13 residues. The CDR3 region is CAISENENYGYTF. The CDR3 DNA reads TGTGCCATCAGTGAGAACGAGAACTATGGCTACACCTTC.

This chain links TRBV30 with TRBJ1-2; D uncertain. From germline, CDR1 is GTSNPN and CDR2 SVGIG (reference sequence). This CDR3 is 13 amino acids long. Trimming stripped 0 bases from V and 0 bases from J, with 5 bases between. In DNA form, the CDR3 reads TGTGCCTGGAGTGTGAAATCTAACTATGGCTACACCTTC. Translation: CAWSVKSNYGYTF.

This clone was recorded a few times. This chain uses TRBV5-4 with TRBJ2-5, with 8 bases aligning to TRBD1. CDR1 and CDR2 from the germline V gene are SGHNT and YYREEE (reference sequence). Trimming cost V 3 bases and J 3 bases; bases outside gene matches: 7. This CDR3 has 15 amino acids. The CDR3 nucleotides read TGTGCCAGCAGCTGGAACAGGGGGTCGGAAGAGACCCAGTACTTC. This gives the protein CASSWNRGSEETQYF.

The chain recombines TRBV2 with TRBJ2-7; D may be TRBD1 or TRBD2 (5 bases each). This CDR3 contains 17 residues. Germline V gene lookup returns CDR1 SNHLY and CDR2 FYNNEI. V lost 5 bases and J 4 bases, leaving 24 bases between the germline ends. Here the CDR3 DNA reads TGTGCCAGCAGTTATTTACTGGCGGGCAGGGAAAGGTACGAGCAGTACTTC. Its translation: CASSYLLAGRERYEQYF.

With respect to this clone: Since a much larger clone is just one base distant, this may be a read error. The chain joins TRBV7-2 to TRBJ1-2; 9 positions agree with TRBD1. Germline CDR1 reads SGHTA; CDR2 reads FQGNSA. This CDR3 comprises 14 residues. The V and J ends lost 5 bases and 2 bases, in that order; junction bases with no gene match: 3. CDR3: CASSPGQGNYGYTF. The CDR3 DNA reads as TGTGCCAGCAGCCCCGGACAGGGGAACTATGGCTACACCTTC.

This clone was counted between two and nine times. The V call is TRBV2, the J call TRBJ2-5; 10 nucleotides agree with TRBD1. Trimming at V came to 7 bases and at J to 4 bases, leaving 6 bases not matched to a gene. CDR1 SNHLY and CDR2 FYNNEI come from the germline V gene. The CDR3 length is 14 residues. The CDR3 loop reads CASNPDRGTETQYF. CDR3 nucleotides: TGTGCCAGCAACCCGGACAGGGGGACAGAGACCCAGTACTTC.

There are a few counts of this clone. Other DNA sequences from this sample encode an identical CDR3 as well. As DNA, the CDR3 is TGTGCCAGCAGCTTGGACAGGGCCACCGGGGAGCTGTTTTTT. Residues: CASSLDRATGELFF. The chain joins TRBV7-9 to TRBJ2-2; 8 bases line up with TRBD1. CDR3 length equals 14 residues. V dropped 3 bases and J dropped 4; count of bases not matched to a gene: 1. Germline CDR1 is SEHNR and CDR2 is FQNEAQ (reference sequence). The entire variable domain, with the rest obtained from reference TRBV7-9 and TRBJ2-2, is as follows: DTGVSQNPRHKITKRGQNVTFRCDPISEHNRLYWYRQTLGQGPEFLTYFQNEAQLEKSRLLSDRFSAERPKGSFSTLEIQRTEQGDSAMYLCASSLDRATGELFFGEGSRLTVL.

This sequence joins TRBV27 and TRBJ2-7; 10 positions agree with TRBD1. J lost 2 bases, V lost 5 bases, and 3 bases had no gene match. This CDR3 region has 14 residues. The germline V gene encodes CDR1 MNHEY and CDR2 SMNVEV (reference sequence). The CDR3 bases are TGTGCCAGCAGTCGGGACAGGGGAACCTACGAGCAGTACTTC. Its translation: CASSRDRGTYEQYF.